Included here is one TCR beta chain sequence, with context. The data were taken from a study of blood T cell repertoires in COVID-19. V dropped 4 bases and J dropped 10; count of bases not matched to a gene: 6. The CDR3 spans 14 residues. Germline V gene lookup returns CDR1 MGHRA and CDR2 YSYEKL. Patients at the Seattle site were enrolled during active infection and followed longitudinally. Original data processing: Estimation of nucleated cell counts was performed using reference gene primer amplification. TCRdb's table, derived via immunoSEQ multiplex PCR, lists solely in-frame clones and lacks some. V and J calls and clone size come straight from that table; D and trimming were deduced from the DNA. The data show fewer than 200,000 clones, with roughly 93% seen just once and around 4.8% held by the top ten.

The clonotype was recovered from a man aged 18-30 years with COVID-19, enrolled during active disease. Sequenced input: peripheral blood. The gene calls are TRBV4-1 and TRBJ1-6; TRBD1 agrees at 8 bases. This chain's CDR3 is CASSPRQGLSPLHF. The CDR3 region has the DNA TGCGCCAGCAGCCCAAGACAGGGGCTATCACCCCTCCACTTT.